These T cell receptor beta chains were read from a single sample in a study of beta chain features in type 1 diabetes. Sequencing used immunoSEQ multiplex PCR; TCRdb keeps in-frame clones, though not all of them. Seen here are some 250,000 clones, about 15% observed once, and the top ten hold approximately 0.02%. The sample comprised naive CD4+ T cells from blood. The receptors here all came from a man aged 30-40 years with type 1 diabetes. Both conserved end residues are part of each CDR3. A D gene is named only where the DNA matches it firmly. Only part of the rows carry a size: once, few, many, or a class if the clone is expanded.

J gene: TRBJ2-7; clone size: NA; V gene: TRBV2; D gene: TRBD1; CDR3 DNA: TGTGCCAGCAGTGAACGGACAGGGCCGTTTTACGAGCAGTACTTC; CDR3 protein: CASSERTGPFYEQYF
J gene: TRBJ1-4; clone size: few; V gene: TRBV11-2; D gene: TRBD1; CDR3 DNA: TGTGCCAGCAGCCCGGACAGGGTAGCAACTAATGAAAAACTGTTTTTT; CDR3 protein: CASSPDRVATNEKLFF
J gene: TRBJ2-7; clone size: few; V gene: TRBV7-9; D gene: NA; CDR3 DNA: TGTGCCAGCAGCCTTAGCGCGACCTCCTACGAGCAGTACTTC; CDR3 protein: CASSLSATSYEQYF
J gene: TRBJ1-2; clone size: few; V gene: TRBV14; D gene: NA; CDR3 DNA: TGTGCCAGCAGCCAACAGGGGTGGGGCTACACCTTC; CDR3 protein: CASSQQGWGYTF
J gene: TRBJ2-3; clone size: NA; V gene: TRBV30; D gene: TRBD1; CDR3 DNA: TGTGCCTGGAGTGTTGCCCTCACAGGGGTGCGCACAGATACGCAGTATTTT; CDR3 protein: CAWSVALTGVRTDTQYF
J gene: TRBJ1-1; clone size: NA; V gene: TRBV4-1; D gene: NA; CDR3 DNA: TGCGCCAGCAGCCAAGTGCGGTCCGGGGGCACTGAAGCTTTCTTT; CDR3 protein: CASSQVRSGGTEAFF
J gene: TRBJ2-2; clone size: few; V gene: TRBV2; D gene: NA; CDR3 DNA: TGTGCCAGCAAGACGGACTACAACACCGGGGAGCTGTTTTTT; CDR3 protein: CASKTDYNTGELFF
J gene: TRBJ1-1; clone size: NA; V gene: TRBV29-1; D gene: TRBD1; CDR3 DNA: TGCAGCGTTGAGGGGACAGGGTTGGCTTTCTTT; CDR3 protein: CSVEGTGLAFF
J gene: TRBJ1-1; clone size: few; V gene: TRBV30; D gene: NA; CDR3 DNA: TGTGCCTGGAGTGTGGGAGCCATGAACACTGAAGCTTTCTTT; CDR3 protein: CAWSVGAMNTEAFF
J gene: TRBJ2-1; clone size: few; V gene: TRBV30; D gene: TRBD1; CDR3 DNA: TGTGCCTGGAGGCCGGACAGGTCAACCTACAATGAGCAGTTCTTC; CDR3 protein: CAWRPDRSTYNEQFF
J gene: TRBJ1-2; clone size: NA; V gene: TRBV7-9; D gene: NA; CDR3 DNA: TGTGCCAGCGGATCGGCGGGCGGAGACTATGGCTACACCTTC; CDR3 protein: CASGSAGGDYGYTF
J gene: TRBJ1-5; clone size: NA; V gene: TRBV6-1; D gene: TRBD1; CDR3 DNA: TGTGCCAGCGTCCCGGGACAGGGGTACAATCAGCCCCAGCATTTT; CDR3 protein: CASVPGQGYNQPQHF
J gene: TRBJ2-3; clone size: NA; V gene: TRBV5-6; D gene: TRBD2; CDR3 DNA: TGTGCCAGCAGCTTGGCCTATGGGACTAGCGGGTCAGCCACAGATACGCAGTATTTT; CDR3 protein: CASSLAYGTSGSATDTQYF
J gene: TRBJ2-3; clone size: few; V gene: TRBV7-8; D gene: TRBD2; CDR3 DNA: TGTGCCAGCAGCTCCCATTCGCGGGAGACTACAGATACGCAGTATTTT; CDR3 protein: CASSSHSRETTDTQYF
J gene: TRBJ1-4; clone size: NA; V gene: TRBV30; D gene: NA; CDR3 DNA: TGTGCCTGGAGTCTTCAGGGTAGGGATGAAAAACTGTTTTTT; CDR3 protein: CAWSLQGRDEKLFF
J gene: TRBJ2-7; clone size: few; V gene: TRBV4-1; D gene: TRBD1; CDR3 DNA: TGCGCCAGCAGCCAAGCCGGGACAGGGGTTTACGAGCAGTACTTC; CDR3 protein: CASSQAGTGVYEQYF
J gene: TRBJ1-2; clone size: NA; V gene: TRBV7-9; D gene: NA; CDR3 DNA: TGTGCCAGCAGCCTCTCGGGGTCGGGCTACACCTTC; CDR3 protein: CASSLSGSGYTF
J gene: TRBJ2-1; clone size: NA; V gene: TRBV27; D gene: TRBD2; CDR3 DNA: TGTGCCAGCAGTAGACTAGCGGCCTACAATGAGCAGTTCTTC; CDR3 protein: CASSRLAAYNEQFF
J gene: TRBJ2-1; clone size: few; V gene: TRBV12-5; D gene: TRBD1; CDR3 DNA: TGTGCTAGTGGTTCCTGGGACAGGGGGACCGTAGGGCAGTTCTTC; CDR3 protein: CASGSWDRGTVGQFF
J gene: TRBJ1-2; clone size: NA; V gene: TRBV5-4; D gene: NA; CDR3 DNA: TGTGCCAGCAGCGGATCGACTGTGCCCTATGGCTACACCTTC; CDR3 protein: CASSGSTVPYGYTF
J gene: TRBJ2-3; clone size: few; V gene: TRBV29-1; D gene: NA; CDR3 DNA: TGCAGCGTTTTTACGAGGGATACGCAGTATTTT; CDR3 protein: CSVFTRDTQYF
J gene: TRBJ2-5; clone size: few; V gene: TRBV7-9; D gene: NA; CDR3 DNA: TGTGCCAGCAGCGAGCAGGGGACGTTGAACCAAGAGACCCAGTACTTC; CDR3 protein: CASSEQGTLNQETQYF
J gene: TRBJ1-1; clone size: NA; V gene: TRBV10-3; D gene: TRBD1; CDR3 DNA: TGTGCCATCAGTGAAGGTGCAGGGGGCGCGGGGGACACTGAAGCTTTCTTT; CDR3 protein: CAISEGAGGAGDTEAFF
J gene: TRBJ2-7; clone size: NA; V gene: TRBV28; D gene: TRBD2; CDR3 DNA: TGTGCCAGCAGCCGTGTAGCGGGAGGGCAGTACGAGCAGTACTTC; CDR3 protein: CASSRVAGGQYEQYF
J gene: TRBJ2-7; clone size: NA; V gene: TRBV29-1; D gene: TRBD1; CDR3 DNA: TGCAGCGTCGTCGGACAGGGTTCCTACGAGCAGTACTTC; CDR3 protein: CSVVGQGSYEQYF
J gene: TRBJ2-7; clone size: few; V gene: TRBV5-1; D gene: NA; CDR3 DNA: TGCGCCAGCAGCTTGGACGCGGGGGAGCAGTACTTC; CDR3 protein: CASSLDAGEQYF
J gene: TRBJ1-1; clone size: NA; V gene: TRBV7-6; D gene: TRBD1; CDR3 DNA: TGTGCCAGCAGCCCTGGACAGGGCACTGAAGCTTTCTTT; CDR3 protein: CASSPGQGTEAFF
J gene: TRBJ2-1; clone size: NA; V gene: TRBV2; D gene: TRBD2; CDR3 DNA: TGTGCCAGCAGTCTCCTAGCGGATTACAATGAGCAGTTCTTC; CDR3 protein: CASSLLADYNEQFF
J gene: TRBJ2-3; clone size: few; V gene: TRBV18; D gene: NA; CDR3 DNA: TGTGCCAGCTCACCCGGTGGAGCTAGCACAGATACGCAGTATTTT; CDR3 protein: CASSPGGASTDTQYF
J gene: TRBJ1-6; clone size: NA; V gene: TRBV5-4; D gene: TRBD1; CDR3 DNA: TGTGCCAGCAGCACGGGACAGGGGGCAATAAATTCACCCCTCCACTTT; CDR3 protein: CASSTGQGAINSPLHF
J gene: TRBJ1-1; clone size: NA; V gene: TRBV25-1; D gene: TRBD1; CDR3 DNA: TGTGCCAGCAGTGATCGTCGGACAGGGAAAACTGAAGCTTTCTTT; CDR3 protein: CASSDRRTGKTEAFF
J gene: TRBJ1-2; clone size: few; V gene: TRBV10-2; D gene: NA; CDR3 DNA: TGCGCCAGCAGTGAGACAGGGTATTATGGCTACACCTTC; CDR3 protein: CASSETGYYGYTF
J gene: TRBJ2-2; clone size: NA; V gene: TRBV9; D gene: TRBD1; CDR3 DNA: TGTGCCAGCAGCCCAAGGACAGGGGCCAACACCGGGGAGCTGTTTTTT; CDR3 protein: CASSPRTGANTGELFF
J gene: TRBJ1-1; clone size: NA; V gene: TRBV29-1; D gene: NA; CDR3 DNA: TGCAGCGTCGCGGGGGACGGCACTGAAGCTTTCTTT; CDR3 protein: CSVAGDGTEAFF
J gene: TRBJ2-7; clone size: few; V gene: TRBV18; D gene: TRBD1; CDR3 DNA: TGTGCCAGCTCACTACAACAGGGGTCAACGTACGAGCAGTACTTC; CDR3 protein: CASSLQQGSTYEQYF
J gene: TRBJ2-5; clone size: NA; V gene: TRBV7-2; D gene: TRBD2; CDR3 DNA: TGTGCCAGCAGCCTGAGGGCTGGAGCGGGGCATCAAGAGACCCAGTACTTC; CDR3 protein: CASSLRAGAGHQETQYF
J gene: TRBJ1-1; clone size: NA; V gene: TRBV18; D gene: TRBD1; CDR3 DNA: TGTGCCAGCTCACCGACTGTGACAGGGTACACTGAAGCTTTCTTT; CDR3 protein: CASSPTVTGYTEAFF
J gene: TRBJ2-7; clone size: NA; V gene: TRBV5-1; D gene: TRBD2; CDR3 DNA: TGCGCCAGCGCGGGACTAGCGGGGGCCTACGAGCAGTACTTC; CDR3 protein: CASAGLAGAYEQYF
J gene: TRBJ2-6; clone size: few; V gene: TRBV9; D gene: NA; CDR3 DNA: TGTGCCAGCAGCGTAGCTACTCGAACCTCTGGGGCCAACGTCCTGACTTTC; CDR3 protein: CASSVATRTSGANVLTF
J gene: TRBJ2-2; clone size: NA; V gene: TRBV11-2; D gene: TRBD2; CDR3 DNA: TGTGCCAGCAGCCCGATGACTAGCGGGAGCGGTGTTACCGGGGAGCTGTTTTTT; CDR3 protein: CASSPMTSGSGVTGELFF
J gene: TRBJ2-1; clone size: NA; V gene: TRBV7-9; D gene: TRBD2; CDR3 DNA: TGTGCCAGCAGCGGGGCCCCGGGACTAGCGGTAGATGAGCAGTTCTTC; CDR3 protein: CASSGAPGLAVDEQFF
J gene: TRBJ1-5; clone size: few; V gene: TRBV30; D gene: NA; CDR3 DNA: TGTGCCTGGAGTGTAACAGACAATCAGCCCCAGCATTTT; CDR3 protein: CAWSVTDNQPQHF
J gene: TRBJ2-1; clone size: few; V gene: TRBV7-8; D gene: TRBD2; CDR3 DNA: TGTGCCAGCAGCCTCTCTCGACTAGCGGGAGGGCCTTTGTGGGGTGAGCAGTTCTTC; CDR3 protein: CASSLSRLAGGPLWGEQFF
J gene: TRBJ2-3; clone size: NA; V gene: TRBV6-4; D gene: NA; CDR3 DNA: TGTGCCAGCAGTGACTCGGGGCTGGCGGCAGATACGCAGTATTTT; CDR3 protein: CASSDSGLAADTQYF
J gene: TRBJ2-7; clone size: few; V gene: TRBV5-1; D gene: TRBD1; CDR3 DNA: TGCGCCAGCAGCTTGGGCCCGGGACAGGGGATCTGGGAGCAGTACTTC; CDR3 protein: CASSLGPGQGIWEQYF
J gene: TRBJ2-5; clone size: few; V gene: TRBV6-5; D gene: NA; CDR3 DNA: TGTGCCAGCAGTTACTCGGCCAGGGGTGAGACCCAGTACTTC; CDR3 protein: CASSYSARGETQYF
J gene: TRBJ2-5; clone size: few; V gene: TRBV2; D gene: TRBD2; CDR3 DNA: TGTGCCAGCAGCACTAGCGGGGGGGCCGGAGAGACCCAGTACTTC; CDR3 protein: CASSTSGGAGETQYF
J gene: TRBJ1-6; clone size: few; V gene: TRBV28; D gene: NA; CDR3 DNA: TGTGCCTCGGGGGGCACGAATTCACCCCTCCACTTT; CDR3 protein: CASGGTNSPLHF
J gene: TRBJ1-1; clone size: NA; V gene: TRBV6-5; D gene: NA; CDR3 DNA: TGTGCCAGCAGTTACGGACACCTAGGGACTGAAGCTTTCTTT; CDR3 protein: CASSYGHLGTEAFF
J gene: TRBJ2-2; clone size: few; V gene: TRBV30; D gene: TRBD2; CDR3 DNA: TGTGCCTGGAGGGCTAGCGGGGCGAACACCGGGGAGCTGTTTTTT; CDR3 protein: CAWRASGANTGELFF